Listed below are T cell receptor beta chains from one sample, sequenced in a study of T cells in localized non-small cell lung cancer. The table came from immunoSEQ multiplex PCR; TCRdb's copy has only in-frame clones and leaves some out. This sample has more than 20,000 clones; roughly 90% occur once, and the top ten carry 25% to 30%. The sample here was peripheral blood, taken before any cancer treatment. The receptors were sampled from a male donor aged 60 or over with stage I squamous cell lung carcinoma. Both conserved end residues are part of each CDR3. A D gene is named only where the DNA matches it firmly. Some rows mark clone size as missing; the rest say once, few, many or name a class of expanded clone.

DNA	CDR3	V	J	D	length	size
TGCGCCAGCAGTGCAGGTCCCGGGCCCCAGCATTTT	CASSAGPGPQHF	TRBV10-2	TRBJ1-5	.	12	few
TGCGCCAGCAGCCAAGGGCAGGGTGGGTACACCGGGGAGCTGTTTTTT	CASSQGQGGYTGELFF	TRBV4-3	TRBJ2-2	.	16	.
TGTGCCACCAGCACTAGATCGGACCGCAGCAATCAGCCCCAGCATTTT	CATSTRSDRSNQPQHF	TRBV15	TRBJ1-5	.	16	.
TGCGCCAGCAGCTTACGGGAAGGAGGTTCGGCCCATTCACCCCTCCACTTT	CASSLREGGSAHSPLHF	TRBV5-1	TRBJ1-6	.	17	.
TGCAGCGCCCACCCGGTGGGAGTGAACACTGAAGCTTTCTTT	CSAHPVGVNTEAFF	TRBV29-1	TRBJ1-1	.	14	.
TGTGCCAGCAGTCCTGAGGACCTAGGGACAGATACGCAGTATTTT	CASSPEDLGTDTQYF	TRBV6-1	TRBJ2-3	.	15	.
TGCGCCAGCAGTGATTTGGTAGCGGGGAACACAGATACGCAGTATTTT	CASSDLVAGNTDTQYF	TRBV10-1	TRBJ2-3	TRBD2	16	.
TGCGCCAGCAGCCAAGATGGGACAGGGGTCAAAAACATTCAGTACTTC	CASSQDGTGVKNIQYF	TRBV4-3	TRBJ2-4	TRBD1	16	.
TGTGCCAGCAGCGTGGACGGGAGTCTAAATGAGCAGTTCTTC	CASSVDGSLNEQFF	TRBV9	TRBJ2-1	.	14	.
TGCGCCAGCAGGGCTACTAGCGGGGGGGCAAGGGGGAATGAGCAGTTCTTC	CASRATSGGARGNEQFF	TRBV10-2	TRBJ2-1	TRBD2	17	.
TGCGCCAGCAGCCAAGGAGGACAGAGGCTTAGGGGTTCACCCCTCCACTTT	CASSQGGQRLRGSPLHF	TRBV4-3	TRBJ1-6	.	17	.
TGCGCCAGCAGAGGGGGACGGGTGGACCCATCTTATGGCTACACCTTC	CASRGGRVDPSYGYTF	TRBV5-1	TRBJ1-2	.	16	few
TGTGCCAGCAGCTTGGGCGGGGCCCCCGAGCAGTACTTC	CASSLGGAPEQYF	TRBV5-4	TRBJ2-7	.	13	.
TGCGCCAGCAGCTTGGGGACTAGCGGGAGGGAGACCCAGTACTTC	CASSLGTSGRETQYF	TRBV5-1	TRBJ2-5	TRBD2	15	.
TGTGCCAGTAGTATACGAGGGAGCTCTGGAAACACCATATATTTT	CASSIRGSSGNTIYF	TRBV19	TRBJ1-3	.	15	.
TGTGCCAGCTCACCTGGACAGCCGCGAGGCACCATATATTTT	CASSPGQPRGTIYF	TRBV18	TRBJ1-3	.	14	.
TGCGCCAGCAGCCCTAACGGCGGACAGGGGGCGTTTGGGACCCAGTACTTC	CASSPNGGQGAFGTQYF	TRBV5-1	TRBJ2-5	TRBD1	17	.
TGTGCCAGCAGCGTAGGGGATAGCGGGTACTACGAGCAGTACTTC	CASSVGDSGYYEQYF	TRBV9	TRBJ2-7	TRBD2	15	few
TGTGCCAGCATTCTCTCGACAGGGGTCGGGGAAAAACTGTTTTTT	CASILSTGVGEKLFF	TRBV6-1	TRBJ1-4	TRBD1	15	.
TGTGCCAGTAGTATCCCTCACGTTCGAGCCAAAAACATTCAGTACTTC	CASSIPHVRAKNIQYF	TRBV19	TRBJ2-4	.	16	.
TGTGCCAGTAGTCCAGGACAGGGGTTAGCGGATACGCAGTATTTT	CASSPGQGLADTQYF	TRBV19	TRBJ2-3	TRBD1	15	.
TGTGCCAGCAGTAACGAAAGGACTAGCTTGGAGACCCAGTACTTC	CASSNERTSLETQYF	TRBV5-4	TRBJ2-5	TRBD2	15	.
TGTGCCAGTAGTCCTCGCCGGGCCTTAGGGGCTTTCTTT	CASSPRRALGAFF	TRBV19	TRBJ1-1	.	13	.
TGTGCCAGCAGTGAGCCCGGGACAGAGTATGGCTACACCTTC	CASSEPGTEYGYTF	TRBV6-1	TRBJ1-2	TRBD1	14	.
TGTGCCAGCAGTCCACAGGACAGGGGGCAGAACGAGCAGTACTTC	CASSPQDRGQNEQYF	TRBV6-4	TRBJ2-7	TRBD1	15	.
TGTGCCAGCGGGAGGGACGGATCAAATCAGCCCCAGCATTTT	CASGRDGSNQPQHF	TRBV9	TRBJ1-5	.	14	.
TGTGCCAGCAGTGAAAGTCGGCGGGGGGAAAGTACGCAGTATTTT	CASSESRRGESTQYF	TRBV25-1	TRBJ2-3	TRBD2	15	.
TGTGCCAGCAGTTTTACGGTGGCGAGGGGGTACAATGAGCAGTTCTTC	CASSFTVARGYNEQFF	TRBV27	TRBJ2-1	.	16	.
TGTGCCAGCAGCTTTTCAGTGATAACAGAGCAGTACTTC	CASSFSVITEQYF	TRBV5-6	TRBJ2-7	.	13	.
TGTGCCAGCAGCGTCAGCGGGAGAGTTAACACCGGGGAGCTGTTTTTT	CASSVSGRVNTGELFF	TRBV7-2	TRBJ2-2	TRBD2	16	once
TGTGCCAGCAGCTTTCTAGCGGGGGCCTACGAGCAGTACTTC	CASSFLAGAYEQYF	TRBV7-2	TRBJ2-7	TRBD2	14	.
TGTGCCAGCAGGCGACAGGGGAACTATGGCTACACCTTC	CASRRQGNYGYTF	TRBV6-5	TRBJ1-2	TRBD1	13	.
TGTGCCAGCAGCATCGGACTAGCGGGAGGCCGGGAGCTGTTTTTT	CASSIGLAGGRELFF	TRBV5-8	TRBJ2-2	TRBD2	15	.
TGTGCCAGCAGCCGGGGGAGGGGTAATGAGCAGTTCTTC	CASSRGRGNEQFF	TRBV27	TRBJ2-1	TRBD2	13	.
TGTGCCAGCAGCTTAGTTTCAGCAAACACTGAAGCTTTCTTT	CASSLVSANTEAFF	TRBV7-2	TRBJ1-1	.	14	.
TGCGCCAGCAGCCCCGGGGGGCCACGCACAGATACGCAGTATTTT	CASSPGGPRTDTQYF	TRBV5-1	TRBJ2-3	.	15	.
TGTGCCAGCAGGTCGGGACAGACCAACACTGAAGCTTTCTTT	CASRSGQTNTEAFF	TRBV7-8	TRBJ1-1	TRBD1	14	.
TGTGCCAGCTCACCGTCGACAGGGAACTATGGCTACACCTTC	CASSPSTGNYGYTF	TRBV18	TRBJ1-2	TRBD1	14	.
TGTGCCAGCAGCCCCCCAGCGGGGGACGGGGAGCTGTTTTTT	CASSPPAGDGELFF	TRBV11-2	TRBJ2-2	TRBD2	14	.
TGTGCCAGCAGCCTAATTAGCGGAGCGAACACCGGGGAGCTGTTTTTT	CASSLISGANTGELFF	TRBV7-2	TRBJ2-2	.	16	.
TGTGCCAGCAGACCCGGGAAATCATCGGGGGAGCAGTACTTC	CASRPGKSSGEQYF	TRBV25-1	TRBJ2-7	.	14	.
TGCGCCAGCAGCTTGCCTGGGGCGGGAGGGCCTGGTAATGAGCAGTTCTTC	CASSLPGAGGPGNEQFF	TRBV5-1	TRBJ2-1	TRBD2	17	.
TGCAGCGTTGCCTCATCCTACGAGCAGTACTTC	CSVASSYEQYF	TRBV29-1	TRBJ2-7	.	11	.
TGTGCCAGCAGCGCTCCAGGAGGACAAGAGACCCAGTACTTC	CASSAPGGQETQYF	TRBV7-9	TRBJ2-5	.	14	.
TGTGCCAGCAGCTTACTACTAGACTTGAGCACAGATACGCAGTATTTT	CASSLLLDLSTDTQYF	TRBV7-2	TRBJ2-3	.	16	.
TGTGCCAGCAGCCACGCTCGGACAGGGATCTACAATGAGCAGTTCTTC	CASSHARTGIYNEQFF	TRBV14	TRBJ2-1	TRBD1	16	.
TGTGCCTTTTGGGGAGGGGCTGGGGCCAACGTCCTGACTTTC	CAFWGGAGANVLTF	TRBV30	TRBJ2-6	TRBD2	14	.
TGTGCCAGTAGTTGGGGGTATCAGCCCCAGCATTTT	CASSWGYQPQHF	TRBV19	TRBJ1-5	.	12	.
TGTGCCAGCAGCCAACAGGGGGCCCGCCTCTATGGCTACACCTTC	CASSQQGARLYGYTF	TRBV7-2	TRBJ1-2	TRBD1	15	.
TGTGCCAGCAGCGATTTAAAGACAGGCTCCTACGAGCAGTACTTC	CASSDLKTGSYEQYF	TRBV5-5	TRBJ2-7	.	15	.
TGCGCCAGCAGCCAAGTCTGGGGGTTGCAAGGAAACACCATATATTTT	CASSQVWGLQGNTIYF	TRBV4-3	TRBJ1-3	.	16	.
TGTGCCAGCAGCTCCCTTGGGATAGGGAGCTCCTATAATTCACCCCTCCACTTT	CASSSLGIGSSYNSPLHF	TRBV7-2	TRBJ1-6	.	18	.
TGTGCCAGCACAGGGACAGGAAACACCATATATTTT	CASTGTGNTIYF	TRBV6-1	TRBJ1-3	.	12	.
TGTGCCAGCAGCCAGGGTGGAGATCAGCCCCAGCATTTT	CASSQGGDQPQHF	TRBV14	TRBJ1-5	.	13	once
TGTGCCAGCTCACCGCCCCGACAGGGGTCCACAGATACGCAGTATTTT	CASSPPRQGSTDTQYF	TRBV18	TRBJ2-3	TRBD1	16	once
TGTGCCAGTAGAGGCTACTCTGGAAACACCATATATTTT	CASRGYSGNTIYF	TRBV19	TRBJ1-3	.	13	.